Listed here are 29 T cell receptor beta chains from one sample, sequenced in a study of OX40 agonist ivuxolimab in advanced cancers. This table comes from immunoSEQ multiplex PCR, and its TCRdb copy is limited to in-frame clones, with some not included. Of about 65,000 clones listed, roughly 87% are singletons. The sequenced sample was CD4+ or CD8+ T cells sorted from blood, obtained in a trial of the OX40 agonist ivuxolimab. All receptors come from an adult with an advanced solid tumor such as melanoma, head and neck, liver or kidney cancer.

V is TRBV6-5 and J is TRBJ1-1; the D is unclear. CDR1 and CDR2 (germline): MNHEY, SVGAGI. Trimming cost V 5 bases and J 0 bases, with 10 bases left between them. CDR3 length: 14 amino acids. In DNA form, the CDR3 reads TGTGCCAGCAGTGTGGGAGCTATGAACACTGAAGCTTTCTTT. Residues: CASSVGAMNTEAFF.

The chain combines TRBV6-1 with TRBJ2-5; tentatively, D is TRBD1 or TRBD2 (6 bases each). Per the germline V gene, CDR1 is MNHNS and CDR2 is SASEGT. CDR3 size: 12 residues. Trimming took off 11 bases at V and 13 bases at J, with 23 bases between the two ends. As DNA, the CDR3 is TGTGCCGGAGGAAAAGGGGGGAGGAGCAGGTACTTC. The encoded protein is CAGGKGGRSRYF.

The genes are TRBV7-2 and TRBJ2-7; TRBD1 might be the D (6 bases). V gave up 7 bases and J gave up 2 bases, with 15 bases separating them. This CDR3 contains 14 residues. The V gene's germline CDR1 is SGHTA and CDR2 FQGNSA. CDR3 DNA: TGTGCCAGCACCGGGAACAGGGCCACCTACGAGCAGTACTTC. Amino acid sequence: CASTGNRATYEQYF.

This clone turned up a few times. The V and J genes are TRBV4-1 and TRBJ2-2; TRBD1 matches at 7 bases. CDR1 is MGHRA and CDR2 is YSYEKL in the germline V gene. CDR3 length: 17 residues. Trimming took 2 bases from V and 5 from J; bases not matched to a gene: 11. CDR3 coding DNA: TGCGCCAGCAGCCAAAATGCACCGGGACAGCTTACCGGGGAGCTGTTTTTT. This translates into CASSQNAPGQLTGELFF.

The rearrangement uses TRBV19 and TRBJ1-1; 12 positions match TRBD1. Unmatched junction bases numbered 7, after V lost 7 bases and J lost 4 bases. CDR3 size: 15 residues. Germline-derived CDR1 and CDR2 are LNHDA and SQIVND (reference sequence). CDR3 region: CASTLRGQGATEAFF. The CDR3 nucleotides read TGTGCCAGTACCCTACGGGGACAGGGGGCCACTGAAGCTTTCTTT.

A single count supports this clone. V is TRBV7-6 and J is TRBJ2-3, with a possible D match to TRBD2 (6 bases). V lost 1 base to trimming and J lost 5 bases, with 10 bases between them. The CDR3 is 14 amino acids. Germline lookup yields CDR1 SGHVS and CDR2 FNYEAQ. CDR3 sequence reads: CASSLEGGKDTQYF. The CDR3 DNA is TGTGCCAGCAGCTTAGAAGGCGGGAAAGATACGCAGTATTTT.

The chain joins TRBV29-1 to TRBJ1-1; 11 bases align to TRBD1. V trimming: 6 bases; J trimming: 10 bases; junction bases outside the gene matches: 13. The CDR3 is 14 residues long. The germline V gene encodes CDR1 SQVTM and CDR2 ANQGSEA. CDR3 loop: CSVNPGQGVARAFF. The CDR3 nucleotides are TGCAGCGTAAATCCGGGACAGGGGGTCGCGCGAGCTTTCTTT.

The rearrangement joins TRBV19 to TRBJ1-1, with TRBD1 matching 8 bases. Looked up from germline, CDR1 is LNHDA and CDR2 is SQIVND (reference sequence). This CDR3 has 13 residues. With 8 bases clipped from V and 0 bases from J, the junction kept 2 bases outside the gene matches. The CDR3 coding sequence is TGTGCCAGTCGGACAGGGCTGAACACTGAAGCTTTCTTT. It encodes CASRTGLNTEAFF.

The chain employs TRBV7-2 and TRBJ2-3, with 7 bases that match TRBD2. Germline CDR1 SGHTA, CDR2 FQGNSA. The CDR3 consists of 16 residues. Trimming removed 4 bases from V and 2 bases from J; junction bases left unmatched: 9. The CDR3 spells CASSSTSAGVTDTQYF. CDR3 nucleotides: TGTGCCAGCAGCTCCACGTCGGCGGGAGTCACAGATACGCAGTATTTT.

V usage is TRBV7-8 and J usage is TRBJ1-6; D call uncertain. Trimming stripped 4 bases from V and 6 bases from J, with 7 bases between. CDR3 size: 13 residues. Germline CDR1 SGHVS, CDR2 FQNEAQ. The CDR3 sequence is CASSSGGNSPLHF. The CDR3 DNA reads TGTGCCAGCAGCTCCGGCGGTAATTCACCCCTCCACTTT.

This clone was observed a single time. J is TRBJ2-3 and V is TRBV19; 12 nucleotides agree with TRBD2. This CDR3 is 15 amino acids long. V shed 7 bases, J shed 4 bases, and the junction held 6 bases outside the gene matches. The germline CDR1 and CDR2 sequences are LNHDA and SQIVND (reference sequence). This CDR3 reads CASTTASGGADTQYF. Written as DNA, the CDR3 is TGTGCCAGTACCACAGCTAGCGGGGGGGCAGATACGCAGTATTTT.

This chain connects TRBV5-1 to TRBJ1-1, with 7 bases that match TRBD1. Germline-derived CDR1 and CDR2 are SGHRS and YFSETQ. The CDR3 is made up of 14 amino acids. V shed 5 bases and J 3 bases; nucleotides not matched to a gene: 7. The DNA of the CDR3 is TGCGCCAGCAGGGATACGACAGGGCACACTGAAGCTTTCTTT. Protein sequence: CASRDTTGHTEAFF.

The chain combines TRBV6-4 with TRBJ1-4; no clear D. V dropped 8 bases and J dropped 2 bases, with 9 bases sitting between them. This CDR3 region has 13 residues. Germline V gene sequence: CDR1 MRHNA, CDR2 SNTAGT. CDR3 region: CASWNETNEKLFF. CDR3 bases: TGTGCCAGCTGGAATGAGACTAATGAAAAACTGTTTTTT.

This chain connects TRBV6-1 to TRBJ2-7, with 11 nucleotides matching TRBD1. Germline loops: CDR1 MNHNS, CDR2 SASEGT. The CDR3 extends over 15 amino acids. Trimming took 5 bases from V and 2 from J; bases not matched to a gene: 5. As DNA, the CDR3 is TGTGCCAGCAGTCTCCAGGGACAGGGGGCCTACGAGCAGTACTTC. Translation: CASSLQGQGAYEQYF.

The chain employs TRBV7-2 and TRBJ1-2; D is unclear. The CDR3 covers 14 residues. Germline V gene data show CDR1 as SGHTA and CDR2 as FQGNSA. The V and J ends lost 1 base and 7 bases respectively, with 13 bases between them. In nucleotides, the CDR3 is TGTGCCAGCAGCTTAGTTGTGTCGTCGACTGGCTACACCTTC. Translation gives CASSLVVSSTGYTF. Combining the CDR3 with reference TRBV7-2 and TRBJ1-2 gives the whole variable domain GAGVSQSPSNKVTEKGKDVELRCDPISGHTALYWYRQSLGQGLEFLIYFQGNSAPDKSGLPSDRFSAERTGGSVSTLTIQRTQQEDSAVYLCASSLVVSSTGYTFGSGTRLTVV.

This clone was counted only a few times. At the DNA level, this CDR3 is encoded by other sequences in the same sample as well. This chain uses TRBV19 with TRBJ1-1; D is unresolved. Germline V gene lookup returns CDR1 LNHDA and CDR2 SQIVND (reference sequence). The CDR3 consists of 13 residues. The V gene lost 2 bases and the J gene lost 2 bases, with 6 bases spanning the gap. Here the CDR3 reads CASSISRNTEAFF. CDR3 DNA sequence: TGTGCCAGTAGTATAAGCCGTAACACTGAAGCTTTCTTT.

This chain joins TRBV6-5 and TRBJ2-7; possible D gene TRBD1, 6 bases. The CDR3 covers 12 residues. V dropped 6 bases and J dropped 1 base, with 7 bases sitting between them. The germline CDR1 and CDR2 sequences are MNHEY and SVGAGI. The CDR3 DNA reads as TGTGCCAGCAGGGACAGATCCTACGAGCAGTACTTC. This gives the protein CASRDRSYEQYF.

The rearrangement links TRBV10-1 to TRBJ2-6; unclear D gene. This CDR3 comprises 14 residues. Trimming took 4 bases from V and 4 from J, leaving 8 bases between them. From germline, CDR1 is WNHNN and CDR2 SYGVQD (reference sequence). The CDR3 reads CASSASRGANVLTF. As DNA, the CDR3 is TGCGCCAGCAGTGCTAGTAGGGGGGCCAACGTCCTGACTTTC.

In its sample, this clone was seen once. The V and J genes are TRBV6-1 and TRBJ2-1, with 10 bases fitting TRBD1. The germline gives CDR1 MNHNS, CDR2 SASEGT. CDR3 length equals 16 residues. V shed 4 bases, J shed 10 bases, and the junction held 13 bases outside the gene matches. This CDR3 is CASSGPGTGARGEQFF. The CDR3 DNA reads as TGTGCCAGCAGTGGACCCGGGACAGGGGCGAGGGGAGAGCAGTTCTTC.

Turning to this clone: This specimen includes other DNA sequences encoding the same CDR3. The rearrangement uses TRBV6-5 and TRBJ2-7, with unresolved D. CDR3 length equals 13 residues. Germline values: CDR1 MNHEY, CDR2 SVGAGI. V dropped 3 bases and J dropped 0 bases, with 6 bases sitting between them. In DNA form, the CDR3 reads TGTGCCAGCAGTTATAAGGGCTCCTACGAGCAGTACTTC. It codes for CASSYKGSYEQYF.

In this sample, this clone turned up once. The CDR3: CASSPTTITFEQYF. The CDR3 DNA reads as TGTGCCAGCTCACCCACGACTATAACCTTTGAGCAGTACTTC. The chain employs TRBV18 and TRBJ2-7; D may be TRBD2 (5 bases). Looked up from germline, CDR1 is KGHSH and CDR2 is LQKENI. V was trimmed by 3 bases and J by 7 bases, leaving 16 bases between them. The CDR3 is 14 residues long.

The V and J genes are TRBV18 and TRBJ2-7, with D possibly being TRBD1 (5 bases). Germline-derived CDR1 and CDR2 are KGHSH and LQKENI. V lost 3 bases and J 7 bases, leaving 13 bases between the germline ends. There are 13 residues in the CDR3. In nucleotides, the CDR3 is TGTGCCAGCTCACCCAGGGATGGCTCGGAGCAGTACTTC. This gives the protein CASSPRDGSEQYF.

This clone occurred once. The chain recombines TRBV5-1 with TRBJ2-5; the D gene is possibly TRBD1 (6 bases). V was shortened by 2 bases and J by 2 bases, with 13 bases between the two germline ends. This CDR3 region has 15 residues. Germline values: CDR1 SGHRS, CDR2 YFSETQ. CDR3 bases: TGCGCCAGCAGCTTAATGGGGGCGACGCAAGAGACCCAGTACTTC. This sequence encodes CASSLMGATQETQYF.

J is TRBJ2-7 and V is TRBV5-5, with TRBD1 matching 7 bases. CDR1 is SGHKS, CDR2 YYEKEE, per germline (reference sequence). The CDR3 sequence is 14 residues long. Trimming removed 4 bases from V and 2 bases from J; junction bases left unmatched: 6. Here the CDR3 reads CASSITGTAYEQYF. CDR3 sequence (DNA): TGTGCCAGCAGCATAACCGGGACAGCCTACGAGCAGTACTTC.

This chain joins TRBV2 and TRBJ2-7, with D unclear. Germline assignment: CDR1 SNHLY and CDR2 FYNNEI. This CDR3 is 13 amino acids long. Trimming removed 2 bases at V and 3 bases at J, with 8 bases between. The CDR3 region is CASSEWQRYEQYF. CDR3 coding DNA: TGTGCCAGCAGTGAATGGCAGCGCTACGAGCAGTACTTC. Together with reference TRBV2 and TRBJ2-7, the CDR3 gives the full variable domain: EPEVTQTPSHQVTQMGQEVILRCVPISNHLYFYWYRQILGQKVEFLVSFYNNEISEKSEIFDDQFSVERPDGSNFTLKIRSTKLEDSAMYFCASSEWQRYEQYFGPGTRLTVT.

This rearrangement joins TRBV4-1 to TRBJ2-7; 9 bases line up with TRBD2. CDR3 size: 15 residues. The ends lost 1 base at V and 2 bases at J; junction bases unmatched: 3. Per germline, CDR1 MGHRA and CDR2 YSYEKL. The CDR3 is CASSQGTSEAYEQYF. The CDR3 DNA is TGCGCCAGCAGCCAAGGGACTAGCGAAGCCTACGAGCAGTACTTC.

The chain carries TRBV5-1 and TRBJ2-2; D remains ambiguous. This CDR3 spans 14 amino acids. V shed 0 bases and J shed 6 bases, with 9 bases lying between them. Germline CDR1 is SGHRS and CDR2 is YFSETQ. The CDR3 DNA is TGCGCCAGCAGCTTGGCCCCGGAAGCCGGGGAGCTGTTTTTT. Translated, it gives CASSLAPEAGELFF.

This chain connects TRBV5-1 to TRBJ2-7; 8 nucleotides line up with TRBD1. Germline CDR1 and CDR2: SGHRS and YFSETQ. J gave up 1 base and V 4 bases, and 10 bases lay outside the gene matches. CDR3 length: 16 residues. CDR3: CASSPEGWTGSYEQYF. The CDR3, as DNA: TGCGCCAGCAGCCCGGAGGGCTGGACAGGGTCCTACGAGCAGTACTTC.

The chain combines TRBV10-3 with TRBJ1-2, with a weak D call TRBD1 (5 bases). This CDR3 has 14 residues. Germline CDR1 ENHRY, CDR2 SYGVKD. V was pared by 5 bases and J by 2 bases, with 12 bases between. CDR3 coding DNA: TGTGCCATCAGTCCTAGAGGGGAAAACTATGGCTACACCTTC. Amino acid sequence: CAISPRGENYGYTF.